Each of the 15 T cell receptor beta chains below was sequenced from the same sample in a study of cytomegalovirus exposure and HLA in healthy donors. 13 Jbeta primers and 60 Vbeta primers were used for the PCR. Some clones are missing from TCRdb's copy, which holds only in-frame ones; the method was immunoSEQ multiplex PCR. The sample contains about 110,000 clones, about 74% of which appear only once. Specimen: PBMCs. The receptor set was obtained from a woman aged 40 to 55 in good health and CMV-seropositive.

This clone was seen more than once but under ten times. This rearrangement joins TRBV6-1 to TRBJ2-1; D may be TRBD1 (5 bases). The germline V gene has CDR1 MNHNS and CDR2 SASEGT. This CDR3 spans 14 amino acids. The V end was cut by 4 bases, the J end by 3 bases, with 10 bases between. The CDR3 DNA follows: TGTGCCAGCAGTGCCCCAGGACACTACAATGAGCAGTTCTTC. Encoded protein: CASSAPGHYNEQFF.

This clone came up a few times. The CDR3 here is CASSYFLAGAETQYF. The CDR3, as DNA: TGTGCCAGCAGTTACTTTCTAGCGGGGGCGGAGACCCAGTACTTC. The V call is TRBV6-5, the J call TRBJ2-5; 10 bases agree with TRBD2. V trimming: 1 base; J trimming: 5 bases; junction bases outside the gene matches: 4. This CDR3 contains 15 residues. Germline CDR1 reads MNHEY; CDR2 reads SVGAGI.

The chain joins TRBV5-6 to TRBJ1-1; tentative D call: TRBD1 (5 bases). Between the trimmed V and J ends, which lost 0 bases and 4 bases, there was a span of 13 bases. The CDR3 has 15 residues. Germline-derived CDR1 and CDR2 are SGHDT and YYEEEE. CDR3 loop: CASSLGLTGGTEAFF. CDR3 DNA sequence: TGTGCCAGCAGCTTGGGACTGACGGGGGGCACTGAAGCTTTCTTT.

This chain joins TRBV13 and TRBJ1-2; 7 bases are shared with TRBD1. Trimming at V came to 5 bases and at J to 4 bases, leaving 7 bases not matched to a gene. The germline gives CDR1 PRHDT, CDR2 FYEKMQ (reference sequence). The CDR3 consists of 14 residues. CDR3 amino acids: CASSTPRDSYGYTF. Written as DNA, the CDR3 is TGTGCCAGCAGCACCCCCAGGGACAGCTATGGCTACACCTTC.

This chain joins TRBV25-1 and TRBJ2-7; weak D call: TRBD2 (6 bases). Between the trimmed V and J ends, which lost 4 bases and 0 bases, there was a span of 10 bases. Per germline, CDR1 MGHDK and CDR2 SYGVNS. The CDR3 consists of 14 residues. The CDR3 DNA follows: TGTGCCAGCAGTGTCGGAGGGAGCTCCTACGAGCAGTACTTC. Its protein is CASSVGGSSYEQYF.

This clone was counted between two and nine times. This chain links TRBV19 with TRBJ1-2, with 11 bases lining up with TRBD1. J gave up 7 bases and V 7 bases, and 8 bases lay outside the gene matches. The CDR3 loop spans 14 amino acids. CDR1 LNHDA and CDR2 SQIVND come from the germline V gene (reference sequence). The CDR3 sequence is CASKRDRGSSGYTF. The CDR3 DNA follows: TGTGCCAGTAAAAGGGACAGGGGGTCCTCTGGCTACACCTTC. The full variable domain, in which reference TRBV19 and TRBJ1-2 provide the parts outside the CDR3, is DGGITQSPKYLFRKEGQNVTLSCEQNLNHDAMYWYRQDPGQGLRLIYYSQIVNDFQKGDIAEGYSVSREKKESFPLTVTSAQKNPTAFYLCASKRDRGSSGYTFGSGTRLTVV.

This chain uses TRBV14 with TRBJ2-5; the match to TRBD2 covers 8 bases. There are 13 residues in the CDR3. CDR1 and CDR2 from the germline V gene are SGHDN and FVKESK. V dropped 7 bases and J dropped 6; count of bases not matched to a gene: 7. DNA for the CDR3: TGTGCCAGCAACGGGGGGGCTTGGAAGACCCAGTACTTC. Residues: CASNGGAWKTQYF. Variable domain in full (rest from reference TRBV14 and TRBJ2-5): EAGVTQFPSHSVIEKGQTVTLRCDPISGHDNLYWYRRVMGKEIKFLLHFVKESKQDESGMPNNRFLAERTGGTYSTLKVQPAELEDSGVYFCASNGGAWKTQYFGPGTRLLVL.

This rearrangement joins TRBV7-4 to TRBJ2-1, with D possibly being TRBD1 (6 bases). There are 14 residues in the CDR3. CDR1 SGHVT and CDR2 SQSDAQ come from the germline V gene. V shed 5 bases and J shed 4 bases, with 12 bases lying between them. As DNA, the CDR3 is TGTGCCAGCAGCCCAGGACAGAAATACAATGAGCAGTTCTTC. As protein: CASSPGQKYNEQFF.

This rearrangement joins TRBV6-6 to TRBJ1-1, with no clear D. Germline V gene sequence: CDR1 MNHNY, CDR2 SVGAGI (reference sequence). The CDR3 is made up of 15 amino acids. Trimming stripped 0 bases from V and 6 bases from J, with 14 bases between. CDR3 residues: CASSYSPSSNAEAFF. CDR3 DNA sequence: TGTGCCAGCAGTTACTCCCCCTCTAGTAACGCTGAAGCTTTCTTT.

The chain recombines TRBV7-8 with TRBJ2-3; 7 bases agree with TRBD2. Germline V gene sequence: CDR1 SGHVS, CDR2 FQNEAQ. The J segment lost 0 bases and the V segment lost 1 base, leaving 7 bases of the junction unmatched. The CDR3 sequence is 17 residues long. CDR3 in amino acids: CASSLGRSSGSTDTQYF. The CDR3, as DNA: TGTGCCAGCAGCTTAGGTCGGTCTAGCGGTAGCACAGATACGCAGTATTTT.

The chain is built from TRBV4-3 and TRBJ1-3; possibly TRBD1 for D (6 bases). Per the germline V gene, CDR1 is LGHNA and CDR2 is YSLEER. V was pared by 0 bases and J by 8 bases, with 14 bases between. The CDR3 runs 15 residues. CDR3 bases: TGCGCCAGCAGCCAAGACGTCGTCCCAGGGGACACCATATATTTT. Translating gives CASSQDVVPGDTIYF.

This rearrangement joins TRBV5-1 to TRBJ1-6; D ambiguous. Germline loops: CDR1 SGHRS, CDR2 YFSETQ. The CDR3 is 13 residues long. The V and J ends lost 4 bases and 9 bases respectively, with 11 bases between them. CDR3 DNA sequence: TGCGCCAGCAGCCTGGACTCAGGTTCACCCCTCCACTTT. The encoded protein is CASSLDSGSPLHF.

Regarding this clone: This sample also contains other DNA sequences that code for the same CDR3. The chain carries TRBV10-2 and TRBJ1-1; a possible D gene is TRBD1 (5 bases). The V and J ends lost 2 bases and 2 bases respectively, with 6 bases between them. Germline CDR1 WSHSY, CDR2 SAAADI. CDR3 length: 13 residues. CDR3 loop: CASSEQGNTEAFF. For the CDR3, the DNA is TGCGCCAGCAGTGAGCAGGGAAACACTGAAGCTTTCTTT.

The chain has TRBV5-4 and TRBJ1-1, with D tentatively TRBD1 (6 bases). Germline lookup yields CDR1 SGHNT and CDR2 YYREEE (reference sequence). V gave up 1 base and J gave up 5 bases, with 15 bases separating them. CDR3 length: 15 residues. The CDR3 loop reads CASSLPGQPLTEAFF. The DNA of the CDR3 is TGTGCCAGCAGCTTGCCTGGACAGCCCCTAACTGAAGCTTTCTTT.

The chain couples TRBV15 to TRBJ2-7; TRBD1 agrees at 9 bases. J lost 3 bases, V lost 5 bases, and 8 bases had no gene match. Germline assignment: CDR1 LNHNV and CDR2 YYDKDF (reference sequence). The CDR3 extends over 15 amino acids. The CDR3 here is CATSPPGQGSYEQYF. Written as DNA, the CDR3 is TGTGCCACCAGCCCTCCGGGACAGGGAAGCTACGAGCAGTACTTC. The full variable domain, rest sourced from reference TRBV15 and TRBJ2-7, is DAMVIQNPRYQVTQFGKPVTLSCSQTLNHNVMYWYQQKSSQAPKLLFHYYDKDFNNEADTPDNFQSRRPNTSFCFLDIRSPGLGDTAMYLCATSPPGQGSYEQYFGPGTRLTVT.